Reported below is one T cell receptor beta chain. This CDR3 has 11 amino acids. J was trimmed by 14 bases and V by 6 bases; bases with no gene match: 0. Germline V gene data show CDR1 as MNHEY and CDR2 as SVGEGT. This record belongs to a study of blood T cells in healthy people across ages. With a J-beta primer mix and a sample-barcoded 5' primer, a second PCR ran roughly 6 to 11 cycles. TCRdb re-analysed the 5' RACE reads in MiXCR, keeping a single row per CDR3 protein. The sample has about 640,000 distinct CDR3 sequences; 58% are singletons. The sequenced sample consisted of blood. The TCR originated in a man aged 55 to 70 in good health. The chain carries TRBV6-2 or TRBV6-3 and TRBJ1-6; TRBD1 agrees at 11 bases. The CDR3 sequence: CASRGQGALHF. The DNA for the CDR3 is TGTGCCAGCAGGGGACAGGGGGCCCTCCACTTT.